Below are 18 T cell receptor beta chains sequenced from a single sample in a study of Tregs in tolerant kidney transplant recipients. The protocol was immunoSEQ multiplex PCR, while the TCRdb copy is restricted to in-frame clones and leaves out a portion. Across under 35,000 clones, the top ten clones capture 13% to 15% of the sample. This sample comprised CD8+ T cells from blood, obtained before the transplant. These receptor sequences come from a human donor who received a combined kidney and bone marrow transplant.

Points on this clone: The read ends 3 residues early relative to the CDR3; the germline J gene fills the gap. J is TRBJ2-1 and V is TRBV20-1; 11 positions agree with TRBD2. Germline CDR1 DFQATT, CDR2 SNEGSKA (reference sequence). The trim removed 3 bases at V and 1 base at J, leaving 8 bases unmatched. The CDR3 extends over 17 amino acids. The CDR3 bases that were read are TGCAGTGCTAGGGATAGCGGGAGGGCCTTGTCCTACAATGAG. Its translation is CSARDSGRALSYNE. The full CDR3 is CSARDSGRALSYNEQFF.

On this clone itself: The read terminates 3 residues before the CDR3 end, so the remaining end is supplied by the germline J gene. This chain links TRBV5-1 with TRBJ2-2; 11 bases are shared with TRBD1. After removal of 4 bases from V and 4 bases from J, the junction contained 3 bases not matched to a gene. This CDR3 is 15 amino acids long. Germline values: CDR1 SGHRS, CDR2 YFSETQ. The CDR3 here is CASSTGTGGTGELFF. The DNA read from the CDR3 is TGCGCCAGCAGCACCGGGACAGGGGGCACCGGGGAG.

The chain's CDR3 is CASTPNGAGTEAFF. Partial CDR3 DNA: TGTGCCAGTACCCCTAATGGGGCCGGCACTGAA. V and J are TRBV19 and TRBJ1-1; a weak D match, TRBD1 (5 bases). Read data end 3 residues before the CDR3 end; the end is taken from the germline J gene. Germline lookup yields CDR1 LNHDA and CDR2 SQIVND (reference sequence). The CDR3 runs 14 residues. The V end lost 7 bases, the J end lost 4 bases, and 16 bases lay between the germline ends.

Comment on this clone: The CDR3 is cut off 3 residues early in the read; its end comes from the germline J gene. This sequence joins TRBV5-1 and TRBJ1-1; maybe TRBD1 (5 bases). In germline, CDR1 is SGHRS, CDR2 YFSETQ. There are 14 residues in the CDR3. V was shortened by 4 bases and J by 1 base, with 11 bases between the two germline ends. This CDR3 reads CASSPRQQNTEAFF. The DNA read from the CDR3 is TGCGCCAGCAGCCCCCGACAGCAGAACACTGAA.

Details on this clone: The observed sequence ends 3 residues before the CDR3 terminus, with the missing tail filled in from the germline J gene. The chain is built from TRBV9 and TRBJ2-3; 7 bases agree with TRBD2. The junction had 6 bases not matched to a gene; V was cut back by 4 bases and J by 1 base. Germline V lookup: CDR1 SGDLS, CDR2 YYNGEE. There are 15 residues in the CDR3. CDR3 bases read: TGTGCCAGCAGCACAGGACTAGGGGGCACAGATACG. This sequence encodes CASSTGLGGTDT. The full CDR3 protein reads CASSTGLGGTDTQYF.

The CDR3 here is CASSSTGSTDTQYF. The CDR3 bases that were read are TGTGCCAGCAGCTCAACAGGGAGCACAGATACG. The V and J genes are TRBV7-3 and TRBJ2-3, with D possibly matching TRBD1 (6 bases). Coverage ceases 3 residues before the CDR3 finishes, and the germline J gene fills in the end. V was trimmed by 4 bases and J by 0 bases, leaving 8 bases between them. This CDR3 spans 14 amino acids. Germline V gene sequence: CDR1 SGHTA, CDR2 FQGTGA. Supplemented by reference TRBV7-3 and TRBJ2-3, the full variable domain reads GAGVSQTPSNKVTEKGKYVELRCDPISGHTALYWYRQSLGQGPEFLIYFQGTGAADDSGLPNDRFFAVRPEGSVSTLKIQRTERGDSAVYLCASSSTGSTDTQYFGPGTRLTVL.

Remarks on this clone: Coverage ceases 3 residues before the CDR3 finishes, and the germline J gene fills in the end. The genes are TRBV18 and TRBJ1-4; D gene unclear. This CDR3 has 11 residues. CDR1 and CDR2 from the germline V gene are KGHSH and LQKENI. Trimming took off 2 bases at V and 8 bases at J, with 3 bases between the two ends. The CDR3 DNA, read in part, is TGTGCCAGCTCACCAGGCGAAAAA. This sequence encodes CASSPGEK. The entire CDR3 is CASSPGEKLFF.

Worth noting for this clone: The read is 3 residues too short to cover the CDR3 end, so that end is filled in from the germline J gene. V usage is TRBV20-1 and J usage is TRBJ2-7; 9 nucleotides line up with TRBD2. V was clipped by 0 bases and J by 2 bases; unmatched bases: 8. CDR3 length: 16 amino acids. The germline gives CDR1 DFQATT, CDR2 SNEGSKA (reference sequence). CDR3 region: CSARDWETSGTYEQYF. CDR3 DNA, as far as it was read: TGCAGTGCTAGAGATTGGGAGACTAGCGGAACCTACGAG.

For this clone: The CDR3 extends 3 residues past the end of the read, so its final part is completed from the germline J gene. The genes are TRBV19 and TRBJ2-3; D remains ambiguous. Trimming removed 5 bases at V and 4 bases at J, with 13 bases between. This CDR3 contains 14 residues. The germline V gene has CDR1 LNHDA and CDR2 SQIVND (reference sequence). The sequenced CDR3 bases are TGTGCCAGTAGTCCTGTCTACCCCCCAGATACG. The encoded protein is CASSPVYPPDT. The full CDR3 reads CASSPVYPPDTQYF.

Turning to this clone: The CDR3 extends 3 residues past the end of the read, so its final part is completed from the germline J gene. The rearrangement joins TRBV7-3 to TRBJ2-1; a possible D gene is TRBD1 (6 bases). The CDR3 has 15 amino acids. Per germline, CDR1 SGHTA and CDR2 FQGTGA. V was clipped by 1 base and J by 4 bases, with 11 bases between them. Incomplete CDR3 DNA: TGTGCCAGCAGCTTAATGGCAGGGGCGTACAATGAG. Translated, it gives CASSLMAGAYNE. The complete CDR3 protein is CASSLMAGAYNEQFF.

Details on this clone: The read stops 3 residues short of the end of the CDR3; the missing end is completed from the germline J gene. The chain couples TRBV6-1 to TRBJ2-1; D possibly corresponds to TRBD2 (7 bases). This CDR3 is built from 16 residues. V dropped 0 bases and J dropped 7 bases, with 16 bases sitting between them. CDR1 is MNHNS and CDR2 is SASEGT in the germline V gene. The DNA read from the CDR3 is TGTGCCAGCAGTGAAGCCTACAGGGAGGGAAAAAATGAG. Translated, it gives CASSEAYREGKNE. In full, the CDR3 reads CASSEAYREGKNEQFF.

As to this clone: The read is 3 residues too short to cover the CDR3 end, so that end is filled in from the germline J gene. The same CDR3 also results from other DNA sequences found in this sample. The V and J genes are TRBV30 and TRBJ1-1; 8 bases match TRBD1. CDR3 length: 12 residues. Germline values: CDR1 GTSNPN, CDR2 SVGIG (reference sequence). The sequenced CDR3 bases are TGTGCCTGGAGGGAGACAGGGGACGAG. It specifies CAWRETGDE. The full-length CDR3 reads as CAWRETGDEAFF.

CDR3 protein: CASSHGQSYEQYF. CDR3 DNA, as far as it was read: TGCGCCAGCAGCCATGGACAGTCCTACGAG. This chain uses TRBV5-1 with TRBJ2-7; a weak D match, TRBD1 (6 bases). The read finishes 3 residues shy of the CDR3 end, and the germline J gene is used to complete it. Deletions cut 4 bases from V and 1 base from J, with 9 bases between. This CDR3 has 13 residues. CDR1 and CDR2 (germline): SGHRS, YFSETQ.

About this clone: The sequence runs out 3 residues before the end of the CDR3; the remainder is reconstructed from the germline J gene. V usage is TRBV5-1 and J usage is TRBJ1-2, with 7 bases that match TRBD1. This CDR3 spans 13 amino acids. The germline V gene encodes CDR1 SGHRS and CDR2 YFSETQ. CDR3 amino acids: CASSLEGGNGYTF. The CDR3 DNA, read in part, is TGCGCCAGCAGCTTGGAAGGGGGCAACGGC.

To note about this clone: The read ends 3 residues early relative to the CDR3; the germline J gene fills the gap. The chain employs TRBV19 and TRBJ2-1, with 8 nucleotides matching TRBD1. Germline-derived CDR1 and CDR2 are LNHDA and SQIVND (reference sequence). V lost 5 bases and J lost 9; bases outside the gene matches: 6. The CDR3 totals 13 residues. CDR3 sequence reads: CASSSGTGSEQFF. Partial CDR3 DNA: TGTGCCAGTAGTTCGGGGACAGGCAGTGAG.

Comments on this clone: The CDR3 end falls 3 residues outside the read, so it is completed with the germline J gene. The chain recombines TRBV20-1 with TRBJ2-1; D perhaps matches TRBD2 (8 bases). This CDR3 is 16 amino acids long. Trimming left V 0 bases short and J 2 bases short, with 14 bases between. Germline V gene data show CDR1 as DFQATT and CDR2 as SNEGSKA (reference sequence). Incomplete CDR3 DNA: TGCAGTGCTAGAGATAGGGGGCGGGAGGCCTACAATGAG. It is translated as CSARDRGREAYNE. The full CDR3 is CSARDRGREAYNEQFF.

With respect to this clone: The read halts 3 residues ahead of the CDR3 end, with the missing end drawn from the germline J gene. V gene TRBV7-3 combines with J gene TRBJ2-1; 13 bases map to TRBD2. Looked up from germline, CDR1 is SGHTA and CDR2 is FQGTGA. This CDR3 contains 15 residues. Trimming removed 2 bases from V and 5 bases from J; junction bases left unmatched: 0. The chain's CDR3 is CASSLGTSGNNEQFF. CDR3 bases read: TGTGCCAGCAGCTTAGGGACTAGCGGGAACAATGAG.

With regard to this clone: From the germline J gene comes the end of the CDR3, since the read stops 3 residues before it. J is TRBJ1-5 and V is TRBV30, with D unclear. Germline assignment: CDR1 GTSNPN and CDR2 SVGIG (reference sequence). V was cut by 1 base and J by 5 bases, with 15 bases left in between. CDR3 size: 15 residues. The sequenced part of the CDR3 DNA is TGTGCCTGGAGTGACGATACTCAGGAGGATCAGCCC. It encodes CAWSDDTQEDQP. The whole CDR3 protein is CAWSDDTQEDQPQHF.